This T cell receptor (beta chain) comes out of a study of cytomegalovirus exposure and HLA in healthy donors. It was with 60 Vbeta and 13 Jbeta primers that the PCR ran. The data were produced by immunoSEQ multiplex PCR, yet TCRdb's version contains in-frame clones alone and is incomplete. The sample includes around 150,000 clones, roughly 80% of them seen just once. The CDR3 is 14 amino acids. Germline V CDR1 and CDR2: SQVTM, ANQGSEA. V lost 3 bases, J lost 3 bases, and 14 bases lay in between. The source of this sequence is a man aged 25 to 45 in good health and CMV-seronegative. This chain connects TRBV29-1 to TRBJ1-2, with D perhaps TRBD1 (5 bases). Sequenced input: PBMCs. The DNA of the CDR3 is TGCAGCGTTGATAGACGGGAGGGACACTATGGCTACACCTTC. It encodes CSVDRREGHYGYTF.